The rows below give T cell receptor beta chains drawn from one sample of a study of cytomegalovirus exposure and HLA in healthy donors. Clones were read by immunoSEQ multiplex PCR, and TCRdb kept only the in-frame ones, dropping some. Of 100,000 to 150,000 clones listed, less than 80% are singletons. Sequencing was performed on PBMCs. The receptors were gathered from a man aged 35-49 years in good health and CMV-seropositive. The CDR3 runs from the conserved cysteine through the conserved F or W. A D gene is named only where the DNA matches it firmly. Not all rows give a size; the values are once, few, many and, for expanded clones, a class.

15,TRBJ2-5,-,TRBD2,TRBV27,CASSAGTSGSETQYF,TGTGCCAGCAGTGCCGGGACTAGCGGGAGTGAGACCCAGTACTTC
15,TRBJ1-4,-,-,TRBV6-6,CASSYSGREGEKLFF,TGTGCCAGCAGTTACTCTGGGAGGGAAGGAGAAAAACTGTTTTTT
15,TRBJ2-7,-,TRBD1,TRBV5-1,CASSPGQGAYYEQYF,TGCGCCAGCAGCCCCGGACAGGGGGCTTACTACGAGCAGTACTTC
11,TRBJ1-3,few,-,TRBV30,CAWGTGNTIYF,TGTGCCTGGGGGACAGGAAACACCATATATTTT
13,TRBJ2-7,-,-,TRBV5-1,CASSFPGGAPQYF,TGCGCCAGCAGCTTCCCTGGGGGGGCCCCCCAGTACTTC
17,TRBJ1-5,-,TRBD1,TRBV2,CASSEGPQGNSNQPQHF,TGTGCCAGCAGTGAGGGGCCACAGGGGAATAGCAATCAGCCCCAGCATTTT
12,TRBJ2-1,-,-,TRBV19,CASSMLRNEQFF,TGTGCCAGTAGTATGTTGCGGAATGAGCAGTTCTTC
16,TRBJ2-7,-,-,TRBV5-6,CASSGGAGKDLYEQYF,TGTGCCAGCAGCGGGGGGGCGGGTAAAGACCTCTACGAGCAGTACTTC
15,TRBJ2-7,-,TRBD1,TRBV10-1,CASSVVRTGLYEQYF,TGCGCCAGCAGTGTTGTGCGGACAGGCCTCTACGAGCAGTACTTC
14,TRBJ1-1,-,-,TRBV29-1,CSVEVSAMNTEAFF,TGCAGCGTTGAAGTTAGTGCGATGAACACTGAAGCTTTCTTT
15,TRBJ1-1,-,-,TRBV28,CASSSPGAFNTEAFF,TGTGCCAGCAGTTCCCCGGGAGCGTTTAACACTGAAGCTTTCTTT
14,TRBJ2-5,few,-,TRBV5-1,CASSLAPGSETQYF,TGCGCCAGCAGCTTGGCTCCGGGTTCAGAGACCCAGTACTTC
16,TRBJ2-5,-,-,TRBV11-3,CASSLGRGGHQETQYF,TGTGCCAGCAGCTTAGGACGCGGGGGCCACCAAGAGACCCAGTACTTC
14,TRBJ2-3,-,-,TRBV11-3,CASSKGQGKDTQYF,TGTGCCAGCAGCAAAGGGCAGGGAAAAGATACGCAGTATTTT
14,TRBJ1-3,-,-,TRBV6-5,CASSYGTNGNTIYF,TGTGCCAGCAGTTACGGGACAAACGGAAACACCATATATTTT
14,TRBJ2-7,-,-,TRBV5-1,CASSSQGPSYEQYF,TGCGCCAGCAGCTCCCAGGGTCCTTCCTACGAGCAGTACTTC
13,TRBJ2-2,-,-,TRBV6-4,CASNPGVTGELFF,TGTGCCAGCAACCCAGGGGTAACCGGGGAGCTGTTTTTT
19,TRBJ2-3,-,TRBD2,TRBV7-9,CASSFRAGTSGKRPDTQYF,TGTGCCAGCAGCTTCCGAGCCGGGACTAGCGGGAAAAGGCCAGATACGCAGTATTTT
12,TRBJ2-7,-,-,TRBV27,CASSLGQSRQYF,TGTGCCAGCAGTTTGGGACAATCAAGGCAGTACTTC
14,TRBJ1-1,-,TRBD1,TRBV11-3,CASGTGDMNTEAFF,TGTGCCAGCGGGACAGGGGACATGAACACTGAAGCTTTCTTT
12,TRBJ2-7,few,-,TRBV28,CASQGGNYEQYF,TGTGCCAGTCAGGGGGGCAACTACGAGCAGTACTTC
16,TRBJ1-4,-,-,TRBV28,CASSLSSGFTNEKLFF,TGTGCCAGCAGTTTATCCTCAGGGTTCACTAATGAAAAACTGTTTTTT
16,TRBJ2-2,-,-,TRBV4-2,CASSQDRRQAPGELFF,TGTGCCAGCAGCCAAGATCGGCGCCAGGCACCGGGGGAGCTGTTTTTT
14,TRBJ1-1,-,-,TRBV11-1,CASSPDNMNTEAFF,TGTGCCAGCAGCCCGGACAACATGAACACTGAAGCTTTCTTT
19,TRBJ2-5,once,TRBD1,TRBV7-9,CASSLGMFDRVDLRETQYF,TGTGCCAGCAGCTTAGGAATGTTCGACAGGGTCGATTTGAGGGAGACCCAGTACTTC
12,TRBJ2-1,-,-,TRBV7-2,CASSFQGHEQFF,TGTGCCAGCAGCTTTCAGGGGCATGAGCAGTTCTTC
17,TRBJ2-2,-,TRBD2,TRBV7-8,CASSPPPRGRHTGELFF,TGTGCCAGCAGCCCGCCCCCCCGCGGGAGGCACACCGGGGAGCTGTTTTTT
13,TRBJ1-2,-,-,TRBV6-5,CASTGEPSYGYTF,TGTGCCAGCACCGGCGAGCCTAGCTATGGCTACACCTTC
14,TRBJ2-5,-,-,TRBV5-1,CASSSGQSGETQYF,TGCGCCAGCAGCTCCGGACAGAGCGGAGAGACCCAGTACTTC
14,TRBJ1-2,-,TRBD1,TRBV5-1,CASSEAQGVDGYTF,TGCGCCAGCAGCGAGGCACAGGGGGTGGATGGCTACACCTTC
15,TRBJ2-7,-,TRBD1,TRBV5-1,CASSVRQGKSYEQYF,TGCGCCAGCAGCGTAAGACAGGGGAAATCCTACGAGCAGTACTTC
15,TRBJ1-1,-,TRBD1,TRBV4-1,CASSPRDRGTTEAFF,TGCGCCAGCAGCCCACGGGACAGGGGAACCACTGAAGCTTTCTTT
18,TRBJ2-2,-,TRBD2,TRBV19,CASSIGGTSGFVTGELFF,TGTGCCAGTAGTATTGGGGGGACTAGCGGATTTGTCACCGGGGAGCTGTTTTTT
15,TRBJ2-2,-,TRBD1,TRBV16,CASSQSNRGTGELFF,TGTGCCAGCAGCCAATCGAACAGGGGCACCGGGGAGCTGTTTTTT
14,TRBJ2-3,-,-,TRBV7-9,CASSLSTSVDTQYF,TGTGCCAGCAGCTTAAGCACTAGTGTAGATACGCAGTATTTT
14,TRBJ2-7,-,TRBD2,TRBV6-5,CASSSSGRRYEQYF,TGTGCCAGCAGTAGTAGCGGGAGGAGGTACGAGCAGTACTTC
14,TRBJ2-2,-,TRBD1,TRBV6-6,CASSWDSNTGELFF,TGTGCCAGCAGTTGGGACAGCAACACCGGGGAGCTGTTTTTT
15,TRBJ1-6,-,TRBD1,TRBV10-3,CAISGTGGVGSPLHF,TGTGCCATCAGTGGGACAGGGGGCGTAGGTTCACCCCTCCACTTT
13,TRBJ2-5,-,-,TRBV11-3,CASSLDREETQYF,TGTGCCAGCAGCTTAGACAGGGAAGAGACCCAGTACTTC
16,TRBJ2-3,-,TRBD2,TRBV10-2,CASSERERGGRNTQYF,TGCGCCAGCAGTGAGAGAGAGCGGGGGGGCCGAAATACGCAGTATTTT
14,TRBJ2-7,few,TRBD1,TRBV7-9,CASTHRDSAYEQYF,TGTGCCAGCACCCACCGGGACAGCGCCTACGAGCAGTACTTC
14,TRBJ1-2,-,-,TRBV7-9,CASSSRGGEGSYTF,TGTGCCAGCAGCTCCCGGGGAGGGGAAGGGAGCTACACCTTC
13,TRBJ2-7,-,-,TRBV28,CASRGAGLWEQYF,TGTGCCAGCAGGGGGGCAGGGTTGTGGGAGCAGTACTTC
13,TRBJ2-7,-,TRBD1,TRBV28,CASREGQGNGQYF,TGTGCCAGCAGAGAGGGACAGGGGAACGGACAGTACTTC
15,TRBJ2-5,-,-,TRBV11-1,CASSLATGTRETQYF,TGTGCCAGCAGCTTAGCGACAGGGACTCGAGAGACCCAGTACTTC
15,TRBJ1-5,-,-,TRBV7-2,CASSREAVSNQPQHF,TGTGCCAGCAGCAGAGAGGCAGTTAGCAATCAGCCCCAGCATTTT